These 26 T cell receptor beta chains share one sample of origin, sequenced in a study of T cell responses to AZD1222 COVID-19 vaccine. Assay: immunoSEQ multiplex PCR; the TCRdb copy retains only in-frame clones and omits some. The repertoire has some 96,000 clones, around 90% of them found once; the top ten carry 1.5% to 2%. The material was peripheral blood, obtained on day 0 of AZD1222 vaccination. Source of these receptors: an adult in good health.

The genes are TRBV27 and TRBJ1-5; D ambiguous. Trimming cost V 1 base and J 5 bases, with 9 bases left between them. This CDR3 has 14 amino acids. Germline CDR1 reads MNHEY; CDR2 reads SMNVEV (reference sequence). Written as DNA, the CDR3 is TGTGCCAGCAGTTTATTGGGCGGTGATCAGCCCCAGCATTTT. Translated: CASSLLGGDQPQHF.

This clone was seen just once. J is TRBJ2-1 and V is TRBV28; 8 bases map to TRBD2. Germline V gene lookup returns CDR1 MDHEN and CDR2 SYDVKM. The CDR3 runs to 15 residues. J was trimmed by 8 bases and V by 6 bases; bases with no gene match: 12. CDR3 DNA: TGTGCCAGCAGCCCCTCTGAAGCGGGAGAACATGAGCAGTTCTTC. Translating gives CASSPSEAGEHEQFF.

On this clone: This sample also contains other DNA sequences that code for the same CDR3. J is TRBJ2-1 and V is TRBV7-8; 12 nucleotides line up with TRBD2. CDR1 SGHVS and CDR2 FQNEAQ come from the germline V gene. Trimming removed 1 base from V and 4 bases from J; junction bases left unmatched: 2. The CDR3 covers 16 residues. This CDR3 is CASSLELAGGYNEQFF. CDR3 nucleotide sequence: TGTGCCAGCAGCTTAGAACTAGCGGGAGGTTACAATGAGCAGTTCTTC.

The rearrangement links TRBV2 to TRBJ1-1, with a weak D call TRBD1 (5 bases). V gave up 4 bases and J gave up 3 bases, with 9 bases separating them. The CDR3 loop spans 13 amino acids. The germline V gene has CDR1 SNHLY and CDR2 FYNNEI. As DNA, the CDR3 is TGTGCCAGCAGTGTACAGGTCGACACTGAAGCTTTCTTT. This codes for CASSVQVDTEAFF.

This chain joins TRBV28 and TRBJ1-1; D perhaps matches TRBD1 (5 bases). Germline assignment: CDR1 MDHEN and CDR2 SYDVKM. The CDR3 loop spans 14 amino acids. V was trimmed by 5 bases and J by 10 bases, leaving 20 bases between them. For the CDR3, the DNA is TGTGCCAGCAGTCCCCCGGCCAGGGTCGCTGCAGCTTTCTTT. Translating gives CASSPPARVAAAFF.

This chain connects TRBV3-1 (or the pseudogene TRBV3-2) to TRBJ2-1; the D is unclear. Germline CDR1 LGHDT, CDR2 YNNKEL (reference sequence). This CDR3 is built from 15 residues. V lost 2 bases and J lost 4, with 12 bases in between. The CDR3 loop reads CASSQMDPLYNEQFF. CDR3 coding DNA: TGTGCCAGCAGCCAAATGGACCCGCTTTACAATGAGCAGTTCTTC.

V usage is TRBV18 and J usage is TRBJ1-1; TRBD1 matches 10 bases. V trimming: 2 bases; J trimming: 6 bases; junction bases outside the gene matches: 3. The CDR3 contains 14 residues. Germline V gives CDR1 KGHSH, CDR2 LQKENI. In nucleotides, the CDR3 is TGTGCCAGCTCACCAGGACAGGGGGTCGCTGAAGCTTTCTTT. As protein: CASSPGQGVAEAFF.

V gene TRBV11-2 combines with J gene TRBJ2-1, with 8 bases aligning to TRBD2. The V and J ends lost 4 bases and 7 bases, in that order; junction bases with no gene match: 12. This CDR3 is built from 16 residues. Germline lookup yields CDR1 SGHAT and CDR2 FQNNGV. CDR3 coding DNA: TGTGCCAGCAGCTCTATAGCGGGAAGTGGCCCTAATGAGCAGTTCTTC. It encodes CASSSIAGSGPNEQFF.

The chain employs TRBV19 and TRBJ2-7; no reliable D call. The CDR3 length is 13 residues. CDR1 is LNHDA and CDR2 is SQIVND in the germline V gene (reference sequence). V lost 6 bases to trimming and J lost 0 bases, with 9 bases between them. The CDR3 here is CASRGKSSYEQYF. The CDR3 nucleotides read TGTGCCAGTAGAGGGAAAAGCTCCTACGAGCAGTACTTC.

This rearrangement joins TRBV3-1 (or the pseudogene TRBV3-2) to TRBJ2-5, with D perhaps matching TRBD2 (5 bases). The CDR3 runs to 14 residues. Trimming took 6 bases from V and 7 from J, leaving 18 bases between them. Germline CDR1 and CDR2: LGHDT and YNNKEL (reference sequence). In DNA, the CDR3 is TGTGCCAGCAGTCGTACTTCGCTGGAGGCGACCCAGTACTTC. Its protein product is CASSRTSLEATQYF.

The J gene is TRBJ2-7, the V gene TRBV2; 7 bases line up with TRBD2. Trimming took 8 bases from V and 2 from J; bases not matched to a gene: 9. This CDR3 has 14 residues. CDR1 is SNHLY, CDR2 FYNNEI, per germline. CDR3 residues: CASGGRGGPYEQYF. The CDR3, as DNA: TGTGCCAGCGGGGGGAGGGGAGGACCCTACGAGCAGTACTTC. Variable domain in full (rest from reference TRBV2 and TRBJ2-7): EPEVTQTPSHQVTQMGQEVILRCVPISNHLYFYWYRQILGQKVEFLVSFYNNEISEKSEIFDDQFSVERPDGSNFTLKIRSTKLEDSAMYFCASGGRGGPYEQYFGPGTRLTVT.

The V and J genes are TRBV28 and TRBJ2-2, with D unclear. Trimming removed 1 base from V and 4 bases from J, with 16 bases in between. This CDR3 contains 17 residues. Germline CDR1 MDHEN, CDR2 SYDVKM. The CDR3 loop is CASSLLKFEQTTGELFF. CDR3 in DNA: TGTGCCAGCAGTTTATTAAAGTTTGAACAGACCACCGGGGAGCTGTTTTTT.

V is TRBV18 and J is TRBJ1-1; no clear D gene. V was clipped by 3 bases and J by 0 bases, with 5 bases between them. The CDR3 has 13 residues. The V gene's germline CDR1 is KGHSH and CDR2 LQKENI. The CDR3 nucleotides are TGTGCCAGCTCACCGAACCTGAACACTGAAGCTTTCTTT. Encoded protein: CASSPNLNTEAFF.

This rearrangement joins TRBV7-9 to TRBJ1-1; D is undetermined. V lost 0 bases and J lost 5, with 7 bases in between. Germline V gene lookup returns CDR1 SEHNR and CDR2 FQNEAQ (reference sequence). This CDR3 has 13 amino acids. CDR3 in amino acids: CASSLAPTTEAFF. CDR3 in DNA: TGTGCCAGCAGCTTAGCACCAACAACTGAAGCTTTCTTT.

The rearrangement uses TRBV3-1 (or the pseudogene TRBV3-2) and TRBJ2-3, with 10 bases matching TRBD2. CDR1 is LGHDT, CDR2 YNNKEL, per germline (reference sequence). The ends lost 2 bases at V and 2 bases at J; junction bases unmatched: 4. The CDR3 loop spans 16 amino acids. This chain's CDR3 is CASSQLAGVPTDTQYF. Here the CDR3 DNA reads TGTGCCAGCAGCCAACTAGCGGGAGTCCCCACAGATACGCAGTATTTT.

The chain carries TRBV19 and TRBJ2-3; 7 positions match TRBD2. The trim removed 6 bases at V and 0 bases at J, leaving 0 bases unmatched. Germline-derived CDR1 and CDR2 are LNHDA and SQIVND (reference sequence). This CDR3 region has 13 residues. The CDR3 sequence: CASRLASTDTQYF. CDR3 in DNA: TGTGCCAGTAGACTAGCGAGCACAGATACGCAGTATTTT.

The chain uses TRBV2 and TRBJ2-1, with 8 bases lining up with TRBD2. After removal of 6 bases from V and 7 bases from J, the junction contained 11 bases not matched to a gene. Germline CDR1 reads SNHLY; CDR2 reads FYNNEI. The CDR3 has 15 residues. CDR3 sequence: CASSREEREWNEQFF. CDR3 nucleotide sequence: TGTGCCAGCAGCCGGGAGGAGCGGGAGTGGAATGAGCAGTTCTTC.

V usage is TRBV18 and J usage is TRBJ1-3, with no clear D. V shed 2 bases and J shed 0 bases, with 5 bases lying between them. CDR1 is KGHSH and CDR2 is LQKENI in the germline V gene. CDR3 length equals 14 residues. The CDR3 nucleotides are TGTGCCAGCTCACCAGACAACTCTGGAAACACCATATATTTT. This gives the protein CASSPDNSGNTIYF. Full variable domain (outside the CDR3, taken from reference TRBV18 and TRBJ1-3): NAGVMQNPRHLVRRRGQEARLRCSPMKGHSHVYWYRQLPEEGLKFMVYLQKENIIDESGMPKERFSAEFPKEGPSILRIQQVVRGDSAAYFCASSPDNSGNTIYFGEGSWLTVV.

This chain connects TRBV19 to TRBJ1-3; D not resolved. CDR1 LNHDA and CDR2 SQIVND come from the germline V gene (reference sequence). The CDR3 totals 15 residues. V gave up 3 bases and J gave up 0 bases, with 9 bases separating them. In DNA, the CDR3 is TGTGCCAGTAGTATGCGTCCGAACTCTGGAAACACCATATATTTT. It specifies CASSMRPNSGNTIYF.

This sequence joins TRBV19 and TRBJ1-1; 8 nucleotides match TRBD1. Trimming removed 6 bases from V and 5 bases from J; junction bases left unmatched: 11. Germline CDR1 LNHDA, CDR2 SQIVND (reference sequence). The CDR3 length is 15 residues. CDR3 bases: TGTGCCAGTAGATCGACAGGGGCGGCGGGAACTGAAGCTTTCTTT. Residues: CASRSTGAAGTEAFF.

This clone was seen a single time. The V and J genes are TRBV7-8 and TRBJ2-7, with 7 nucleotides matching TRBD1. V lost 3 bases to trimming and J lost 3 bases; unmatched junction nucleotides: 5. CDR1 is SGHVS and CDR2 is FQNEAQ in the germline V gene. CDR3 length: 14 residues. The CDR3 DNA reads as TGTGCCAGCAGCTTTGACAGGGCGTTCTACGAGCAGTACTTC. Translation gives CASSFDRAFYEQYF.

CDR3 loop: CASSPTLGPRDTGELFF. The CDR3 nucleotides read TGTGCCAGCAGCCCCACCCTCGGGCCACGGGACACCGGGGAGCTGTTTTTT. This chain connects TRBV7-3 to TRBJ2-2; D not resolved. The germline V gene has CDR1 SGHTA and CDR2 FQGTGA. The V end was cut by 5 bases, the J end by 3 bases, with 19 bases between. There are 17 residues in the CDR3.

V gene TRBV2 combines with J gene TRBJ2-1; 9 bases fit TRBD1. Looked up from germline, CDR1 is SNHLY and CDR2 is FYNNEI. This CDR3 comprises 12 residues. The CDR3 loop is CATGTGLIVQFF. CDR3 in DNA: TGTGCAACCGGGACAGGGCTTATAGTGCAGTTCTTC.

J is TRBJ1-4 and V is TRBV12-3 or TRBV12-4; D not certain. V dropped 7 bases and J dropped 8 bases, with 11 bases sitting between them. The length of the CDR3 is 12 residues. The DNA of the CDR3 is TGTGCCAGCAACGCGGGAAGAGAAAAACTGTTTTTT. It encodes CASNAGREKLFF.

The chain links TRBV6-5 to TRBJ1-5; TRBD1 agrees at 11 bases. The CDR3 covers 16 residues. In germline, CDR1 is MNHEY, CDR2 SVGAGI. Trimming at V came to 4 bases and at J to 7 bases, leaving 9 bases not matched to a gene. The CDR3 protein is CASSSSSGQGAQPQHF. DNA of the CDR3: TGTGCCAGCAGTTCATCGAGCGGACAGGGGGCCCAGCCCCAGCATTTT.

The chain couples TRBV7-3 to TRBJ2-1; the match to TRBD1 covers 9 bases. This CDR3 region has 19 residues. Germline CDR1 SGHTA, CDR2 FQGTGA. Trimming at V came to 2 bases and at J to 3 bases, leaving 14 bases not matched to a gene. CDR3 residues: CASSLSGQGLQQDYNEQFF. CDR3 DNA: TGTGCCAGCAGCTTATCCGGACAGGGGTTACAACAAGACTACAATGAGCAGTTCTTC.